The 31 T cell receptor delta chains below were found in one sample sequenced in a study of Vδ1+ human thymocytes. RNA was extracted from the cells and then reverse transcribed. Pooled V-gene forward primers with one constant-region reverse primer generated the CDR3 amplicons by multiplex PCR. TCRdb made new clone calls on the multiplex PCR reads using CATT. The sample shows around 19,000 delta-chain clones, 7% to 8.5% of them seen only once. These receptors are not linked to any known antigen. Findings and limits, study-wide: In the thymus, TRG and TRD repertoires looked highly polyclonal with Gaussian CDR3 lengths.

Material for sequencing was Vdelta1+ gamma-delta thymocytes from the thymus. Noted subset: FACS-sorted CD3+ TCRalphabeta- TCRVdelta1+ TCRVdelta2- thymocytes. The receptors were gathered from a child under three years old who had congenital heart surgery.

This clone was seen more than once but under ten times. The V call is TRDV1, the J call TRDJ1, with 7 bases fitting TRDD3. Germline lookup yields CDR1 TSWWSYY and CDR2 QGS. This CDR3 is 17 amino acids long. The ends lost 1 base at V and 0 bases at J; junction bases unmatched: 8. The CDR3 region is CALGEQSTGDYTDKLIF. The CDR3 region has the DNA TGTGCTCTTGGGGAACAAAGTACTGGGGACTACACCGATAAACTCATCTTT.

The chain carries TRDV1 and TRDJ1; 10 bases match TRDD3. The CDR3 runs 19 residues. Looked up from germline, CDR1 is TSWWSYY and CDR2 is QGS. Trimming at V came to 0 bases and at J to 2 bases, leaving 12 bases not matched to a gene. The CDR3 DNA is TGTGCTCTTGGGGAACTCTTTAATTCTGGGGGATATTTTACCGATAAACTCATCTTT. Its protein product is CALGELFNSGGYFTDKLIF.

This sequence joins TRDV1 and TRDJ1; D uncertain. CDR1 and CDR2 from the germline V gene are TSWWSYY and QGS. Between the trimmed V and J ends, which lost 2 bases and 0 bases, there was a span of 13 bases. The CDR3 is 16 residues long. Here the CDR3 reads CALGEKDLINTDKLIF. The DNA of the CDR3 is TGTGCTCTTGGGGAAAAGGACCTTATAAACACCGATAAACTCATCTTT.

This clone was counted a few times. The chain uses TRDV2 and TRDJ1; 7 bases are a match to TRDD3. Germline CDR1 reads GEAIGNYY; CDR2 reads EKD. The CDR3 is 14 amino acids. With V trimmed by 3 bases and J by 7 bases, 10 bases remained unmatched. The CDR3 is CACDLGGTQGKLIF. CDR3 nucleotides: TGTGCCTGTGACCTGGGGGGTACGCAGGGTAAACTCATCTTT.

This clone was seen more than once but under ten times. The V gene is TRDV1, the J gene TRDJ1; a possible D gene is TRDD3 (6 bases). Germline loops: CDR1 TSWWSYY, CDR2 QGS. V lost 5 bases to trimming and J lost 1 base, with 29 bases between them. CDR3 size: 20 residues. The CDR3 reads CALGPAKGDLLGTFTDKLIF. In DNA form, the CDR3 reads TGTGCTCTTGGGCCCGCTAAGGGCGACCTGCTGGGGACCTTCACCGATAAACTCATCTTT.

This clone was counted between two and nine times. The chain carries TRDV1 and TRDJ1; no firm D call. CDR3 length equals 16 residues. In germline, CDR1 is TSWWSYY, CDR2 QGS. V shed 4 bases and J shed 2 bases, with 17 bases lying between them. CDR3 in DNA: TGTGCTCTTGGGGGACTTACACCGGCTTTTACCGATAAACTCATCTTT. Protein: CALGGLTPAFTDKLIF.

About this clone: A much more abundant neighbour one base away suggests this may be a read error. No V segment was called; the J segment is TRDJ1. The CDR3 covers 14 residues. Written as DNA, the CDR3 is TGTGCCTGTGTCGGTATGGGACCTGCCGATAAACTCATCTTT. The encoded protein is CACVGMGPADKLIF.

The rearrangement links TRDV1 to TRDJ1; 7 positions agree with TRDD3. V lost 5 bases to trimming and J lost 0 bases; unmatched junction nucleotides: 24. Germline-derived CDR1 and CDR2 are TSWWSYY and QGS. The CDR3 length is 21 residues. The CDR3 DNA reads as TGTGCTCTTGGGCCCCCCCTTTTTCCACCCTGGGGGTCTCTGTACACCGATAAACTCATCTTT. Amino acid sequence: CALGPPLFPPWGSLYTDKLIF.

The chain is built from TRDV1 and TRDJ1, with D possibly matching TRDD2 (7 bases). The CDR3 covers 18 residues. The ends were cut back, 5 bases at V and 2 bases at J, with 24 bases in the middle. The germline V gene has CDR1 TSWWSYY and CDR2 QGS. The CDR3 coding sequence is TGTGCTCTTGGGCTTATTCCTACCCTGGGGATGGGGACCGATAAACTCATCTTT. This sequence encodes CALGLIPTLGMGTDKLIF.

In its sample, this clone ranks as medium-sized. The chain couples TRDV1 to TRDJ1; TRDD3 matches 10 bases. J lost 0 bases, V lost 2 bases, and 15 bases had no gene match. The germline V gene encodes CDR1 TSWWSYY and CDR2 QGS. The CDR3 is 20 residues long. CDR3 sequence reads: CALGEVNPRGIRPYTDKLIF. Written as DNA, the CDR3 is TGTGCTCTTGGGGAAGTGAATCCTAGGGGGATACGCCCGTACACCGATAAACTCATCTTT.

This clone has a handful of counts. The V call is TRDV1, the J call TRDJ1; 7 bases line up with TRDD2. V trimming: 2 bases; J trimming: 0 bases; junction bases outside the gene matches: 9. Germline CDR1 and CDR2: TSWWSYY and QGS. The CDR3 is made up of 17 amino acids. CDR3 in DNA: TGTGCTCTTGGGGAAATTCCTACGGGGGGTTACACCGATAAACTCATCTTT. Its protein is CALGEIPTGGYTDKLIF.

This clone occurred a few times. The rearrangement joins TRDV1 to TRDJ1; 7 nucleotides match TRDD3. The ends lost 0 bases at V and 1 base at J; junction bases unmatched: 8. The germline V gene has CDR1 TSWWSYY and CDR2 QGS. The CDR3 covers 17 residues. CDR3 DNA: TGTGCTCTTGGGGAACTCAGGGGAGGGGATAGCACCGATAAACTCATCTTT. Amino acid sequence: CALGELRGGDSTDKLIF.

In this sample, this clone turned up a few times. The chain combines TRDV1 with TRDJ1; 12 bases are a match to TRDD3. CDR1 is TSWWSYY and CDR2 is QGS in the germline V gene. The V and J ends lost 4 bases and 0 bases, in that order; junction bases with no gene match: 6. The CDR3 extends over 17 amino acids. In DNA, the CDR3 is TGTGCTCTTGGGGCTGACTGGGGGATACCGTACACCGATAAACTCATCTTT. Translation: CALGADWGIPYTDKLIF.

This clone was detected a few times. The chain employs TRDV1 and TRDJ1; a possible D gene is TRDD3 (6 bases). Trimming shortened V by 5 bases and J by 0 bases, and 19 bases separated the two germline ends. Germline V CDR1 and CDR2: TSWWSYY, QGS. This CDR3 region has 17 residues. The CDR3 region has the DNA TGTGCTCTTGGGAAGGGGGACCTCATTAGGTACACCGATAAACTCATCTTT. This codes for CALGKGDLIRYTDKLIF.

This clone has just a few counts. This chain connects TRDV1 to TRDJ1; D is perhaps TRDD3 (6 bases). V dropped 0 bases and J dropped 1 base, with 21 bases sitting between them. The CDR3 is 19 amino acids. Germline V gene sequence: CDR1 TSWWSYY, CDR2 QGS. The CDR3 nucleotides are TGTGCTCTTGGGGAACTCCGTACTGGGAGATACTCGGCCACCGATAAACTCATCTTT. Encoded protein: CALGELRTGRYSATDKLIF.

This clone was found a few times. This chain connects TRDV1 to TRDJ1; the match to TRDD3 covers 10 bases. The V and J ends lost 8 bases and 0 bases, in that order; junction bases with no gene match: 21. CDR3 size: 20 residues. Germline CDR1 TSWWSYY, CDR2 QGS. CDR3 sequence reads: CALRILGDQEPTKYTDKLIF. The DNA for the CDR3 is TGTGCTCTTCGTATACTGGGGGATCAGGAGCCCACAAAGTACACCGATAAACTCATCTTT.

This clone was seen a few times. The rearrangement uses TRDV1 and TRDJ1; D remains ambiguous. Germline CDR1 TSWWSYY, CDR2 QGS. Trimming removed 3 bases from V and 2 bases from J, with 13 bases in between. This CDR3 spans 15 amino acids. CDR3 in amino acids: CALGDSSIKTDKLIF. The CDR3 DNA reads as TGTGCTCTTGGGGACAGTTCCATTAAGACCGATAAACTCATCTTT.

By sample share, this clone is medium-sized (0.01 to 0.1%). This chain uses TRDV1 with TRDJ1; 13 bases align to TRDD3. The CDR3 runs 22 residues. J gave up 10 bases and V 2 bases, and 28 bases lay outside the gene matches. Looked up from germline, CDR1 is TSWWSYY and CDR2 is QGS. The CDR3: CALGETDPISDWGIRWYTRLIF. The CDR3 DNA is TGTGCTCTTGGGGAAACAGACCCTATCTCCGACTGGGGGATACGCTGGTATACGAGACTCATCTTT.

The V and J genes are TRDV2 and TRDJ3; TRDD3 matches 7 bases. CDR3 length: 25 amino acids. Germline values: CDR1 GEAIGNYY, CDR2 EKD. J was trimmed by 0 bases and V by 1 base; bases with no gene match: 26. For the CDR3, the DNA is TGTGCCTGTGACACGGGTAATGGGATTACTGTGGGATACCCTGGCCTCTCCTGGGACACCCGACAGATGTTTTTC. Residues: CACDTGNGITVGYPGLSWDTRQMFF.

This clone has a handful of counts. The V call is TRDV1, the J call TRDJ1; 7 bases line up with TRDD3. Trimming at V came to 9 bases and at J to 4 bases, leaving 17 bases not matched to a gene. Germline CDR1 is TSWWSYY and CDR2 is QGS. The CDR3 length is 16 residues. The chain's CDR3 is CALVLGGSALLDKLIF. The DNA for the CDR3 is TGTGCTCTCGTCCTCGGGGGATCCGCTCTACTCGATAAACTCATCTTT.

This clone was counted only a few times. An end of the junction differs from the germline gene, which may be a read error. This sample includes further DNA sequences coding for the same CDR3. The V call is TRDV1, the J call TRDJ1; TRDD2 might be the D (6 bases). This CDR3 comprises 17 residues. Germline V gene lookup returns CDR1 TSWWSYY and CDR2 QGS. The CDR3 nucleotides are TGTGCTCTTGGGGAACTCGCTTCCTTGACGTACACCGATAAACTCATCTTC. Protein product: CALGELASLTYTDKLIF.

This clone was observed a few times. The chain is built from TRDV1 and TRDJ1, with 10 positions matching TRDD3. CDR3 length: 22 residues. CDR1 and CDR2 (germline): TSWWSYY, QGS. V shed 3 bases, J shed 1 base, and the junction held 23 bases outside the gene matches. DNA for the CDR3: TGTGCTCTTGGGGACCTCCTCTACCGGAGCTGGGGGGATACGCTCCGCACCGATAAACTCATCTTT. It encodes CALGDLLYRSWGDTLRTDKLIF.

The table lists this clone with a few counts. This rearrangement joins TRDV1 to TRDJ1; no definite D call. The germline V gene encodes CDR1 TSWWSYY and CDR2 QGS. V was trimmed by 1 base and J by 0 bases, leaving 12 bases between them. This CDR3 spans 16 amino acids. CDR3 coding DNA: TGTGCTCTTGGGGAACCCAATCTACAGTACACCGATAAACTCATCTTT. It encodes CALGEPNLQYTDKLIF.

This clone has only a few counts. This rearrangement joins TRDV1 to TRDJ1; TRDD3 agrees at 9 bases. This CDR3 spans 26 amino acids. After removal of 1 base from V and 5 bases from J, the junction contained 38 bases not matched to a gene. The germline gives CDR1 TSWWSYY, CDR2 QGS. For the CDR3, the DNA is TGTGCTCTTGGGGAACGGTGCTCTGTTCCTACGGCGTCCCTGGGGGATGGCAGATATCGGGGAGATAAACTCATCTTT. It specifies CALGERCSVPTASLGDGRYRGDKLIF.

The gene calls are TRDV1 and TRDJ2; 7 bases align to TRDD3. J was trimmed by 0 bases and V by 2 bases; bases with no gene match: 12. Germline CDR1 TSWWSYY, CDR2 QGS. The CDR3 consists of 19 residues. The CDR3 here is CALGENNWGCLSLTAQLFF. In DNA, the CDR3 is TGTGCTCTTGGGGAAAATAACTGGGGATGCCTCTCTTTGACAGCACAACTCTTCTTT.

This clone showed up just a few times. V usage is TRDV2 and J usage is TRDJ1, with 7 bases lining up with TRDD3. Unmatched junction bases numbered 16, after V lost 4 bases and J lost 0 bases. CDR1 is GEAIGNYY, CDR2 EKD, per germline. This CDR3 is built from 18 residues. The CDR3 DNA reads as TGTGCCTGTGAACGTGTGGGGGGATGCGCTTCGTACACCGATAAACTCATCTTT. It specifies CACERVGGCASYTDKLIF.

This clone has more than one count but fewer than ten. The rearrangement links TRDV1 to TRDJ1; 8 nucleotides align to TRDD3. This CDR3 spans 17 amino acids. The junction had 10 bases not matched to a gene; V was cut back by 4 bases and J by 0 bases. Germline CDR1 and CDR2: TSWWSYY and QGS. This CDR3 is CALGARLGVPYTDKLIF. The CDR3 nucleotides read TGTGCTCTTGGGGCCCGACTGGGGGTCCCGTACACCGATAAACTCATCTTT.

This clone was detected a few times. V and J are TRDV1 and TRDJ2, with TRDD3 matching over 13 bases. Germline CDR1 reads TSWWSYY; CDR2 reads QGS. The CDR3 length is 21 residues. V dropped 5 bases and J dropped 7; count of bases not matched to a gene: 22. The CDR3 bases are TGTGCTCTTGGGAACGTGAAAGCACTTTCGTACTGGGGGATACGGGGAGCACAACTCTTCTTT. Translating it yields CALGNVKALSYWGIRGAQLFF.

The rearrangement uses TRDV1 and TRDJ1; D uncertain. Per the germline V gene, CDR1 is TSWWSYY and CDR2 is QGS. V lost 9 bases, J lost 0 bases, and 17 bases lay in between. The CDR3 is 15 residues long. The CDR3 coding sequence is TGTGCTCTAGCTGTTCGGCGTAGGCACACCGATAAACTCATCTTT. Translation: CALAVRRRHTDKLIF.

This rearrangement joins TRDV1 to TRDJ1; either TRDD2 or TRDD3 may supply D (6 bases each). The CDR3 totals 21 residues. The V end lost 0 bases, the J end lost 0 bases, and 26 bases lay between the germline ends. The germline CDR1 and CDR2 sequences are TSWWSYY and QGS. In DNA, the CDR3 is TGTGCTCTTGGGGAACTAGGGTCCTACGGGGGACCTCTGGTGTACACCGATAAACTCATCTTT. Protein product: CALGELGSYGGPLVYTDKLIF.

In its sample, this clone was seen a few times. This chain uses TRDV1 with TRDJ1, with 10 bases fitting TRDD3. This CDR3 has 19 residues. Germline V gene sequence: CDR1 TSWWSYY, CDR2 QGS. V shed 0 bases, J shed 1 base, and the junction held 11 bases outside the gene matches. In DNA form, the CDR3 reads TGTGCTCTTGGGGAACTCCATCGTACTGGGGGATTATCCACCGATAAACTCATCTTT. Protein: CALGELHRTGGLSTDKLIF.